One sample yielded the 24 T cell receptor beta chains listed below, sequenced in a study of blood T cell repertoires in COVID-19. The assay was immunoSEQ multiplex PCR, and TCRdb's table has in-frame clones only and misses some. The table shows around 250,000 clones, with about four fifths occurring only once. Sequenced input: peripheral blood. All receptors come from a woman between 18 and 30 years old with acute or convalescent COVID-19.

This clone came up once. The chain's CDR3 is CASVGTSTDTQYF. The CDR3 DNA reads TGCGCCAGCGTTGGTACTAGCACAGATACGCAGTATTTT. This chain links TRBV5-1 with TRBJ2-3; no definite D call. The length of the CDR3 is 13 residues. V was cut by 7 bases and J by 0 bases, with 9 bases left in between. In germline, CDR1 is SGHRS, CDR2 YFSETQ.

V is TRBV7-2 and J is TRBJ2-3; TRBD1 might be the D (6 bases). The CDR3 has 14 residues. The V end lost 1 base, the J end lost 4 bases, and 9 bases lay between the germline ends. Looked up from germline, CDR1 is SGHTA and CDR2 is FQGNSA. In DNA form, the CDR3 reads TGTGCCAGCAGCTTAGTCAGGGGCCCAGATACGCAGTATTTT. Its protein is CASSLVRGPDTQYF. The full variable domain, completed using reference TRBV7-2 and TRBJ2-3, is GAGVSQSPSNKVTEKGKDVELRCDPISGHTALYWYRQSLGQGLEFLIYFQGNSAPDKSGLPSDRFSAERTGGSVSTLTIQRTQQEDSAVYLCASSLVRGPDTQYFGPGTRLTVL.

This chain links TRBV19 with TRBJ2-3; 11 nucleotides align to TRBD1. Unmatched junction bases numbered 12, after V lost 4 bases and J lost 0 bases. CDR3 length: 19 amino acids. CDR1 and CDR2 (germline): LNHDA, SQIVND (reference sequence). The CDR3 region has the DNA TGTGCCAGTAGTAAGTGGGGACAGGGGGGAACGACAAGCACAGATACGCAGTATTTT. Translation gives CASSKWGQGGTTSTDTQYF.

This rearrangement joins TRBV7-2 to TRBJ2-5, with D hard to call. There are 12 residues in the CDR3. V lost 5 bases, J lost 5 bases, and 9 bases lay in between. Germline V gives CDR1 SGHTA, CDR2 FQGNSA. CDR3 sequence: CASSLSRETQYF. The CDR3 region has the DNA TGTGCCAGCAGCCTAAGTCGGGAGACCCAGTACTTC.

V usage is TRBV5-4 and J usage is TRBJ2-7, with 13 bases that match TRBD2. Trimming removed 5 bases from V and 5 bases from J; junction bases left unmatched: 7. The CDR3 runs 15 residues. Germline-derived CDR1 and CDR2 are SGHNT and YYREEE (reference sequence). The CDR3 sequence is CASSSGLAGDNEQYF. For the CDR3, the DNA is TGTGCCAGCAGTTCCGGACTAGCGGGAGATAACGAGCAGTACTTC.

V and J are TRBV2 and TRBJ1-5, with a possible D match to TRBD1 (5 bases). Germline CDR1 reads SNHLY; CDR2 reads FYNNEI. The CDR3 covers 13 residues. Trimming stripped 7 bases from V and 4 bases from J, with 11 bases between. The CDR3 reads CASNMGGNQPQHF. CDR3 nucleotides: TGTGCCAGCAATATGGGGGGAAATCAGCCCCAGCATTTT.

The chain couples TRBV14 to TRBJ1-1; D may be TRBD1 (5 bases). The V gene's germline CDR1 is SGHDN and CDR2 FVKESK. V was clipped by 4 bases and J by 5 bases, with 11 bases between them. The CDR3 contains 13 residues. The CDR3 loop reads CASSLGRWTEAFF. For the CDR3, the DNA is TGTGCCAGCAGCCTGGGGCGGTGGACTGAAGCTTTCTTT.

V is TRBV6-4 and J is TRBJ1-3, with TRBD1 matching 7 bases. The CDR3 consists of 16 residues. V lost 4 bases and J lost 4; bases outside the gene matches: 10. CDR1 and CDR2 (germline): MRHNA, SNTAGT. CDR3 amino acids: CASSVQQGLMGNTIYF. CDR3 nucleotide sequence: TGTGCCAGCAGTGTCCAACAGGGGTTGATGGGAAACACCATATATTTT.

The rearrangement links TRBV6-2 or TRBV6-3 to TRBJ2-3, with 9 bases identical to TRBD2. The CDR3 loop spans 18 amino acids. Germline CDR1 is MNHEY and CDR2 is SVGEGT. V shed 4 bases and J 2 bases; nucleotides not matched to a gene: 13. The chain's CDR3 is CASSSQGSLAGLTDTQYF. In DNA, the CDR3 is TGTGCCAGCAGTTCCCAGGGTTCGCTAGCGGGGCTCACAGATACGCAGTATTTT.

This clone has ten or more counts. The gene calls are TRBV4-2 and TRBJ2-5, with D maybe TRBD2 (6 bases). The CDR3 consists of 13 residues. Germline CDR1 LGHNA, CDR2 YNFKEQ. Trimming cost V 4 bases and J 5 bases, with 11 bases left between them. CDR3 coding DNA: TGTGCCAGCAGCCCACGGGAGTCGGAGACCCAGTACTTC. This codes for CASSPRESETQYF.

The chain carries TRBV2 and TRBJ1-5; D is unresolved. Per germline, CDR1 SNHLY and CDR2 FYNNEI. The CDR3 has 14 amino acids. Trimming removed 7 bases at V and 1 base at J, with 11 bases between. The CDR3 loop reads CASTPISSNQPQHF. Here the CDR3 DNA reads TGTGCCAGCACTCCCATAAGCAGCAATCAGCCCCAGCATTTT.

This clone was seen a few times. This rearrangement joins TRBV27 to TRBJ2-7, with 7 positions matching TRBD2. The CDR3 extends over 14 amino acids. The trim removed 5 bases at V and 0 bases at J, leaving 4 bases unmatched. Germline V gives CDR1 MNHEY, CDR2 SMNVEV (reference sequence). CDR3 nucleotide sequence: TGTGCCAGCAGTCCCGCGGGAGCCTCCTACGAGCAGTACTTC. It translates to CASSPAGASYEQYF.

This chain connects TRBV19 to TRBJ2-7, with a possible D match to TRBD2 (5 bases). The germline V gene encodes CDR1 LNHDA and CDR2 SQIVND (reference sequence). The germline V and J ends were trimmed by 7 bases and 1 base, with 20 bases remaining between them. The length of the CDR3 is 16 residues. The CDR3 nucleotides read TGTGCCAGTATAGTTCCGGGCGGGTTTAGTTCCTACGAGCAGTACTTC. Protein sequence: CASIVPGGFSSYEQYF. Using reference TRBV19 and TRBJ2-7 for the parts outside the CDR3, the full variable domain is DGGITQSPKYLFRKEGQNVTLSCEQNLNHDAMYWYRQDPGQGLRLIYYSQIVNDFQKGDIAEGYSVSREKKESFPLTVTSAQKNPTAFYLCASIVPGGFSSYEQYFGPGTRLTVT.

Points on this clone: The identical CDR3 is also encoded by other nucleotide sequences in the sample. This chain links TRBV19 with TRBJ1-1; D possibly corresponds to TRBD1 (6 bases). Germline-derived CDR1 and CDR2 are LNHDA and SQIVND (reference sequence). The CDR3 totals 13 residues. V shed 4 bases and J shed 1 base, with 7 bases lying between them. CDR3 sequence (DNA): TGTGCCAGTAGTACACAGGGGAACACTGAAGCTTTCTTT. Its translation: CASSTQGNTEAFF.

J is TRBJ2-7 and V is TRBV6-1; a possible D gene is TRBD2 (5 bases). V was cut by 6 bases and J by 2 bases, with 17 bases left in between. Germline values: CDR1 MNHNS, CDR2 SASEGT. The CDR3 is 15 amino acids. The CDR3 DNA is TGTGCCAGCAGACACCACTCGGACGGGACCTACGAGCAGTACTTC. Its protein product is CASRHHSDGTYEQYF.

This chain connects TRBV19 to TRBJ1-3; D remains ambiguous. This CDR3 region has 14 residues. CDR1 is LNHDA, CDR2 SQIVND, per germline (reference sequence). Between the trimmed V and J ends, which lost 1 base and 1 base, there was a span of 5 bases. For the CDR3, the DNA is TGTGCCAGTAGTATAGTACTATCTGGAAACACCATATATTTT. Encoded protein: CASSIVLSGNTIYF.

This chain joins TRBV13 and TRBJ2-7; 7 bases are a match to TRBD1. The V and J ends lost 6 bases and 0 bases, in that order; junction bases with no gene match: 11. This CDR3 is 16 amino acids long. Per the germline V gene, CDR1 is PRHDT and CDR2 is FYEKMQ (reference sequence). The CDR3 is CASSLSFDRASYEQYF. The CDR3 DNA reads as TGTGCCAGCAGTTTAAGCTTTGACAGGGCCTCCTACGAGCAGTACTTC.

The chain uses TRBV11-3 and TRBJ2-7; TRBD2 matches 10 bases. Germline assignment: CDR1 SGHNT and CDR2 YENEEA. J was trimmed by 0 bases and V by 5 bases; bases with no gene match: 1. The CDR3 is 14 amino acids. CDR3 bases: TGTGCCAGCAGCCCTAGCGGGGGCTCCTACGAGCAGTACTTC. This gives the protein CASSPSGGSYEQYF. Variable domain in full (rest from reference TRBV11-3 and TRBJ2-7): EAGVVQSPRYKIIEKKQPVAFWCNPISGHNTLYWYLQNLGQGPELLIRYENEEAVDDSQLPKDRFSAERLKGVDSTLKIQPAELGDSAVYLCASSPSGGSYEQYFGPGTRLTVT.

In its sample, this clone was seen a few times. This chain links TRBV5-5 with TRBJ2-2; D uncertain. Germline loops: CDR1 SGHKS, CDR2 YYEKEE (reference sequence). Trimming took off 1 base at V and 0 bases at J, with 10 bases between the two ends. The CDR3 runs to 16 residues. The CDR3 nucleotides are TGTGCCAGCAGCTTGTTGCGTGCTACGAACACCGGGGAGCTGTTTTTT. It encodes CASSLLRATNTGELFF.

A single count supports this clone. The rearrangement links TRBV27 to TRBJ1-1; D remains ambiguous. V lost 6 bases to trimming and J lost 0 bases, with 8 bases between them. The CDR3 is made up of 13 amino acids. CDR1 and CDR2 (germline): MNHEY, SMNVEV (reference sequence). The chain's CDR3 is CASRHLLNTEAFF. Here the CDR3 DNA reads TGTGCCAGCAGGCATCTATTGAACACTGAAGCTTTCTTT.

V gene TRBV28 combines with J gene TRBJ1-2; 10 nucleotides align to TRBD1. Per the germline V gene, CDR1 is MDHEN and CDR2 is SYDVKM. The CDR3 runs 14 residues. J was trimmed by 6 bases and V by 7 bases; bases with no gene match: 8. CDR3 sequence (DNA): TGTGCCAGCACCCTCGGACAGGGGGGGGATGGCTACACCTTC. Encoded protein: CASTLGQGGDGYTF.

This sequence joins TRBV9 and TRBJ2-7, with TRBD2 matching over 8 bases. CDR3 length: 16 residues. Germline V CDR1 and CDR2: SGDLS, YYNGEE. The ends lost 4 bases at V and 3 bases at J; junction bases unmatched: 12. CDR3 DNA sequence: TGTGCCAGCAGCCCTCAGGGAGCGGGAGCGTTCTACGAGCAGTACTTC. Translating gives CASSPQGAGAFYEQYF.

V usage is TRBV12-3 or TRBV12-4 and J usage is TRBJ2-1, with TRBD2 as a possible D gene (5 bases). The length of the CDR3 is 12 residues. V was shortened by 7 bases and J by 4 bases, with 8 bases between the two germline ends. CDR3: CASNTGYNEQFF. CDR3 nucleotide sequence: TGTGCCAGCAACACGGGGTACAATGAGCAGTTCTTC.

The chain couples TRBV27 to TRBJ2-7, with 11 bases lining up with TRBD2. From germline, CDR1 is MNHEY and CDR2 SMNVEV (reference sequence). This CDR3 spans 17 amino acids. Trimming took 1 base from V and 3 from J; bases not matched to a gene: 8. CDR3 in amino acids: CASSLLSASGRFYEQYF. The CDR3 DNA follows: TGTGCCAGCAGTTTATTGTCGGCTAGCGGGAGGTTCTACGAGCAGTACTTC.